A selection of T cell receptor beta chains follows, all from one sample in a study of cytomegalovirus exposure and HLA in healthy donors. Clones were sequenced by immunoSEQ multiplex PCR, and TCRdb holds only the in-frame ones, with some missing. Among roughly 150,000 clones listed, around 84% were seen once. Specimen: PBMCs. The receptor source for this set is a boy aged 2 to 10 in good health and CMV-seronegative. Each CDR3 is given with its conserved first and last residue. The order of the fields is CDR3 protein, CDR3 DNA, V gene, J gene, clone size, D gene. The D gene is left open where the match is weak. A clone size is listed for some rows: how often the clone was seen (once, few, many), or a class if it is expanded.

CASSLLVAGLGVGTGELFF	TGTGCCAGCAGCTTGCTGGTAGCGGGCCTCGGGGTAGGGACCGGGGAGCTGTTTTTT	TRBV5-5	TRBJ2-2	-	TRBD2
CASSSPGGEMNTEAFF	TGTGCCAGCAGCTCCCCAGGGGGCGAGATGAACACTGAAGCTTTCTTT	TRBV7-9	TRBJ1-1	few	TRBD1
CASSVDIAGGLQETQYF	TGTGCCAGCAGCGTAGACATAGCGGGGGGGCTCCAAGAGACCCAGTACTTC	TRBV9	TRBJ2-5	-	TRBD2
CASSVPTGTNEKLFF	TGTGCCAGTAGTGTTCCGACAGGAACTAATGAAAAACTGTTTTTT	TRBV19	TRBJ1-4	-	-
CASSVDRGLFGYTF	TGTGCCAGCAGCGTGGACAGGGGGCTCTTTGGCTACACCTTC	TRBV5-6	TRBJ1-2	-	TRBD1
CASSSSRTGLDQETQYF	TGTGCCAGCAGCTCCTCTCGGACAGGGTTGGACCAAGAGACCCAGTACTTC	TRBV5-4	TRBJ2-5	-	TRBD1
CASSVSGVSGNTIYF	TGTGCCAGCAGCGTTTCAGGGGTCTCTGGAAACACCATATATTTT	TRBV9	TRBJ1-3	-	-
CASSAGQGGEAFF	TGCGCCAGCAGCGCAGGACAGGGTGGTGAAGCTTTCTTT	TRBV5-1	TRBJ1-1	-	TRBD1
CASSQQGTGGSNQPQHF	TGCGCCAGCAGCCAACAAGGGACAGGTGGTAGCAATCAGCCCCAGCATTTT	TRBV4-1	TRBJ1-5	-	TRBD1
CASSEDFYEQYF	TGTGCCAGCAGTGAAGACTTCTACGAGCAGTACTTC	TRBV2	TRBJ2-7	-	-